The subject of this entry is one T cell receptor (beta chain). Antigen unknown. A quantity of about 0.45 to 1 ug RNA underwent reverse transcription using random hexamers. TCRdb recomputed calls from the immunoSEQ multiplex PCR reads with MiXCR, one row per CDR3 protein. The repertoire holds 200,000 or so distinct CDR3 sequences, with approximately 95% as singletons. The data are from a study of CD8 T cells in Susac syndrome. At the level of the study: Patients with Susac syndrome, at blood draw, were therapy-naive, on corticosteroids, or on intravenous immunoglobulin alone.

Study-level points and caveats: In total CD8+ repertoires, about 17 Susac-specific public clones were detected, and CD8+ TEMRA repertoires contained roughly five. Clonal expansion was present among Susac CD8+ cells. This expansion reached its peak in TEMRA cells and in active patients.

The CDR3 extends over 13 amino acids. Germline loops: CDR1 SQVTM, CDR2 ANQGSEA. V was cut by 7 bases and J by 6 bases, with 16 bases left in between. The sequencing sample was made of CD8+ T cells from PBMCs. V gene TRBV29-1 combines with J gene TRBJ2-1; weak D call: TRBD1 (6 bases). The clonotype was recovered from a human donor with Susac syndrome. The CDR3 coding sequence is TGCAGCGGGGACACCCCGATTTCCAATGAGCAGTTCTTC. Translated: CSGDTPISNEQFF.